This TCR beta chain was sequenced for a study of CD8 T cells in ankylosing spondylitis. Study-level findings and limits: Previously reported in reactive arthritis synovial fluid and blood were some of the motif variants. One TCR beta motif, made up of several highly homologous variants, appeared characteristic of ankylosing spondylitis blood. Peripheral blood samples showed relatively rare disease-linked clones, and these clones were CD8+. The study looked at matched synovial fluid samples from ankylosing spondylitis patients. Disease-linked clones were reported to be significantly enriched there.

This CDR3 comprises 15 residues. V trimming: 0 bases; J trimming: 6 bases; junction bases outside the gene matches: 9. Germline CDR1 reads DFQATT; CDR2 reads SNEGSKA (reference sequence). This clonotype was counted many times. Its specificity is unknown. TCR beta libraries were made by quantitative 5'-RACE with molecular barcodes. One entry per CDR3 protein results from TCRdb running MiXCR on the 5' RACE reads. This table holds about 390,000 distinct CDR3 sequences, about a fifth found once. This TCR derives from a male donor with ankylosing spondylitis. Source material: blood, either unsorted or a sorted T cell fraction (not recorded which). J is TRBJ2-3 and V is TRBV20-1; the match to TRBD2 covers 7 bases. The CDR3 loop reads CSAREAGVARDTQYF. The CDR3 DNA is TGCAGTGCTAGAGAGGCGGGAGTGGCACGGGATACGCAGTATTTT.